The 31 T cell receptor beta chains below come from one sample, sequenced in a study of shared clonotypes between healthy human individuals. Naive CD8 isolation took CD45RO-negative cells positively selected for CCR7 and excluded terminally differentiated effector memory CD45RA+ cells. Assay: immunoSEQ multiplex PCR; the TCRdb copy retains only in-frame clones and omits some. The sample shows hundreds of thousands of clones, 92% of them seen only once. Sequenced material: naive CD8+ T cells sorted from blood. The receptors here all came from a man under 40 in good health.

On this clone itself: The sample contains more than one DNA sequence encoding this CDR3. J is TRBJ2-7 and V is TRBV7-2; D gene unclear. From germline, CDR1 is SGHTA and CDR2 FQGNSA. Trimming cost V 8 bases and J 1 base, with 6 bases left between them. The CDR3 sequence is 11 residues long. CDR3 residues: CASSESYEQYF. The CDR3 DNA reads as TGTGCCAGCTCGGAATCCTACGAGCAGTACTTC.

The chain combines TRBV28 with TRBJ2-7, with a weak D call TRBD1 (6 bases). Germline CDR1 and CDR2: MDHEN and SYDVKM. The V and J ends lost 5 bases and 3 bases respectively, with 11 bases between them. This CDR3 has 13 residues. The CDR3 protein is CASSSRDNYEQYF. CDR3 DNA sequence: TGTGCCAGCAGTAGCCGGGACAACTACGAGCAGTACTTC.

The V gene is TRBV27, the J gene TRBJ1-4; no firm D call. CDR1 is MNHEY, CDR2 SMNVEV, per germline (reference sequence). Trimming shortened V by 10 bases and J by 4 bases, and 19 bases separated the two germline ends. The CDR3 has 15 amino acids. This CDR3 reads CATSNRGRNNEKLFF. The DNA for the CDR3 is TGTGCCACCTCCAATCGGGGTAGGAATAATGAAAAACTGTTTTTT.

The genes are TRBV7-2 and TRBJ2-3; D perhaps matches TRBD2 (5 bases). The CDR3 extends over 15 amino acids. In germline, CDR1 is SGHTA, CDR2 FQGNSA. Trimming took 6 bases from V and 5 from J, leaving 18 bases between them. As DNA, the CDR3 is TGTGCCAGCAGGAGAGGCGGGTCCTACATAGATACGCAGTATTTT. Its protein product is CASRRGGSYIDTQYF.

As regards this clone: Other DNA sequences within the sample encode an identical CDR3. This chain uses TRBV29-1 with TRBJ2-1; D gene ambiguous. The V end lost 6 bases, the J end lost 6 bases, and 6 bases lay between the germline ends. CDR1 is SQVTM and CDR2 is ANQGSEA in the germline V gene. The CDR3 runs 10 residues. DNA of the CDR3: TGCAGCGTAGTGGGCAATGAGCAGTTCTTC. As protein: CSVVGNEQFF.

This sequence joins TRBV5-4 and TRBJ2-7; 11 bases are shared with TRBD2. The germline V gene has CDR1 SGHNT and CDR2 YYREEE (reference sequence). There are 14 residues in the CDR3. Germline trimming cut 4 bases from V and 7 bases from J; bases unmatched to any gene: 7. Written as DNA, the CDR3 is TGTGCCAGCAGCCCGGGACTAGCGGCGTGGGAGCAGTACTTC. Translation: CASSPGLAAWEQYF.

The chain carries TRBV28 and TRBJ2-5; a possible D gene is TRBD1 (5 bases). V dropped 5 bases and J dropped 3 bases, with 13 bases sitting between them. The CDR3 is 14 residues long. Germline V CDR1 and CDR2: MDHEN, SYDVKM. The CDR3 nucleotides read TGTGCCAGCAGTCCCCCGGCCAGGGAAGAGACCCAGTACTTC. Amino acids: CASSPPAREETQYF.

CDR3 sequence reads: CASSFAGATYEQYF. The CDR3, as DNA: TGCGCCAGCAGCTTTGCGGGGGCGACCTACGAGCAGTACTTC. The V gene is TRBV5-1, the J gene TRBJ2-7; D may be TRBD2 (7 bases). With 2 bases removed from V and 2 bases from J, the gap between germline ends came to 11 bases. The CDR3 length is 14 residues. Germline-derived CDR1 and CDR2 are SGHRS and YFSETQ.

This clone was seen many times. This sequence joins TRBV28 and TRBJ2-7; D remains ambiguous. V lost 5 bases and J lost 2, with 7 bases in between. The CDR3 consists of 12 residues. The germline V gene has CDR1 MDHEN and CDR2 SYDVKM. CDR3 region: CASSDQTYEQYF. DNA for the CDR3: TGTGCCAGCAGTGATCAAACCTACGAGCAGTACTTC.

This rearrangement joins TRBV6-5 to TRBJ2-5; maybe TRBD1 (5 bases). The CDR3 length is 14 residues. Germline V gene data show CDR1 as MNHEY and CDR2 as SVGAGI. V gave up 4 bases and J gave up 0 bases, with 9 bases separating them. The CDR3 protein is CASSSTGYQETQYF. CDR3 sequence (DNA): TGTGCCAGCAGTTCTACAGGTTACCAAGAGACCCAGTACTTC.

This clone has only one observation. The chain is built from TRBV5-1 and TRBJ2-5; D is unclear. Deletions cut 0 bases from V and 3 bases from J, with 12 bases between. Looked up from germline, CDR1 is SGHRS and CDR2 is YFSETQ. The CDR3 is 15 amino acids. In nucleotides, the CDR3 is TGCGCCAGCAGCTTGGTGGTTGGGCAGGAAGAGACCCAGTACTTC. Residues: CASSLVVGQEETQYF. Variable domain in full (rest from reference TRBV5-1 and TRBJ2-5): KAGVTQTPRYLIKTRGQQVTLSCSPISGHRSVSWYQQTPGQGLQFLFEYFSETQRNKGNFPGRFSGRQFSNSRSEMNVSTLELGDSALYLCASSLVVGQEETQYFGPGTRLLVL.

This chain uses TRBV7-9 with TRBJ2-1; D is undetermined. In germline, CDR1 is SEHNR, CDR2 FQNEAQ (reference sequence). V lost 5 bases, J lost 4 bases, and 15 bases lay in between. This CDR3 comprises 15 residues. The CDR3 DNA follows: TGTGCCAGCAGCCAAAGTCCCCCCTTGTACAATGAGCAGTTCTTC. Translated: CASSQSPPLYNEQFF.

This chain connects TRBV7-9 to TRBJ2-5; 9 nucleotides match TRBD2. In germline, CDR1 is SEHNR, CDR2 FQNEAQ (reference sequence). V trimming: 4 bases; J trimming: 0 bases; junction bases outside the gene matches: 6. The CDR3 consists of 16 residues. Here the CDR3 reads CASSSTSGLYQETQYF. The CDR3 nucleotides read TGTGCCAGCAGCTCGACTAGCGGCTTGTACCAAGAGACCCAGTACTTC. The complete variable domain, with remaining parts taken from reference TRBV7-9 and TRBJ2-5, reads DTGVSQNPRHKITKRGQNVTFRCDPISEHNRLYWYRQTLGQGPEFLTYFQNEAQLEKSRLLSDRFSAERPKGSFSTLEIQRTEQGDSAMYLCASSSTSGLYQETQYFGPGTRLLVL.

The chain links TRBV7-9 to TRBJ1-1; tentatively, D is TRBD1 (6 bases). Trimming left V 5 bases short and J 1 base short, with 11 bases between. This CDR3 is built from 14 residues. From germline, CDR1 is SEHNR and CDR2 FQNEAQ (reference sequence). The CDR3 here is CASSSRQENTEAFF. The DNA of the CDR3 is TGTGCCAGCAGCAGCCGACAGGAGAACACTGAAGCTTTCTTT.

This sequence joins TRBV7-9 and TRBJ2-7; a possible D gene is TRBD2 (6 bases). Germline CDR1 reads SEHNR; CDR2 reads FQNEAQ (reference sequence). V lost 1 base, J lost 10 bases, and 11 bases lay in between. This CDR3 has 12 residues. The CDR3 nucleotides read TGTGCCAGCAGCTTAGGGGGGGACTTCCAGTACTTC. Amino acid sequence: CASSLGGDFQYF. The entire variable domain, with the rest obtained from reference TRBV7-9 and TRBJ2-7, is as follows: DTGVSQNPRHKITKRGQNVTFRCDPISEHNRLYWYRQTLGQGPEFLTYFQNEAQLEKSRLLSDRFSAERPKGSFSTLEIQRTEQGDSAMYLCASSLGGDFQYFGPGTRLTVT.

The chain is built from TRBV7-8 and TRBJ2-7; the match to TRBD1 covers 7 bases. With V trimmed by 4 bases and J by 2 bases, 11 bases remained unmatched. The CDR3 is 16 amino acids. Germline V lookup: CDR1 SGHVS, CDR2 FQNEAQ. The CDR3 sequence is CASSYPGRGRPYEQYF. In DNA form, the CDR3 reads TGTGCCAGCAGCTACCCGGGCAGGGGGAGACCCTACGAGCAGTACTTC.

The rearrangement links TRBV29-1 to TRBJ2-1; a possible D gene is TRBD1 (6 bases). From germline, CDR1 is SQVTM and CDR2 ANQGSEA. The CDR3 has 14 residues. V lost 7 bases to trimming and J lost 6 bases, with 19 bases between them. The CDR3 loop is CSAGTGIHTNEQFF. For the CDR3, the DNA is TGCAGCGCCGGAACAGGGATACATACCAATGAGCAGTTCTTC.

This chain uses TRBV11-2 with TRBJ2-1; D may be TRBD1 (6 bases). V lost 1 base to trimming and J lost 10 bases, with 11 bases between them. The length of the CDR3 is 13 residues. Germline CDR1 SGHAT, CDR2 FQNNGV. Here the CDR3 reads CASSLVRTDEQFF. CDR3 bases: TGTGCCAGCAGCTTAGTTAGGACAGACGAGCAGTTCTTC.

J is TRBJ2-1 and V is TRBV7-9; the D is unclear. V gave up 5 bases and J gave up 6 bases, with 11 bases separating them. Germline CDR1 is SEHNR and CDR2 is FQNEAQ (reference sequence). CDR3 length equals 13 residues. CDR3 DNA: TGTGCCAGCAGCCCGGACCGATTCAATGAGCAGTTCTTC. Its translation is CASSPDRFNEQFF.

The chain has TRBV5-1 and TRBJ2-6; D is perhaps TRBD1 (6 bases). Germline lookup yields CDR1 SGHRS and CDR2 YFSETQ. The V and J ends lost 6 bases and 4 bases respectively, with 14 bases between them. This CDR3 contains 15 residues. CDR3 loop: CASNAGVWGANVLTF. The CDR3 DNA reads TGCGCCAGCAACGCAGGGGTCTGGGGGGCCAACGTCCTGACTTTC.

The CDR3 sequence is CSVRGLAAYNEQFF. Here the CDR3 DNA reads TGCAGCGTTCGGGGACTAGCGGCCTACAATGAGCAGTTCTTC. The chain employs TRBV29-1 and TRBJ2-1, with 11 bases lining up with TRBD2. The CDR3 has 14 residues. Germline V gene data show CDR1 as SQVTM and CDR2 as ANQGSEA. Trimming removed 5 bases from V and 2 bases from J; junction bases left unmatched: 2.

The chain combines TRBV11-3 with TRBJ2-2; D may be TRBD1 (6 bases). V was pared by 1 base and J by 8 bases, with 8 bases between. The germline CDR1 and CDR2 sequences are SGHNT and YENEEA. The CDR3 consists of 13 residues. The CDR3 nucleotides are TGTGCCAGCAGCTTAGTTGGGACAGGGGAGCTGTTTTTT. It specifies CASSLVGTGELFF.

The rearrangement links TRBV28 to TRBJ2-2, with D perhaps TRBD1 or TRBD2 (6 bases each). This CDR3 comprises 17 residues. From germline, CDR1 is MDHEN and CDR2 SYDVKM. With 1 base removed from V and 3 bases from J, the gap between germline ends came to 15 bases. The CDR3 DNA reads TGTGCCAGCAGTTTATTGGGTTTCGGGGGCGACACCGGGGAGCTGTTTTTT. Translated, it gives CASSLLGFGGDTGELFF.

The genes are TRBV27 and TRBJ2-7; maybe TRBD1 (6 bases). V lost 3 bases and J 4 bases, leaving 16 bases between the germline ends. CDR3 length: 15 residues. Germline V CDR1 and CDR2: MNHEY, SMNVEV (reference sequence). CDR3 in DNA: TGTGCCAGCAGTTTTTCCGTCGGGACAAGGTACGAGCAGTACTTC. It encodes CASSFSVGTRYEQYF.

The rearrangement links TRBV11-2 to TRBJ2-1, with D tentatively TRBD1 (5 bases). This CDR3 contains 15 residues. The V gene's germline CDR1 is SGHAT and CDR2 FQNNGV. The V end was cut by 1 base, the J end by 3 bases, with 10 bases between. CDR3 sequence (DNA): TGTGCCAGCAGCTTAGTAGGGGTGAGCTACAATGAGCAGTTCTTC. Encoded protein: CASSLVGVSYNEQFF.

The V and J genes are TRBV23-1 and TRBJ2-7, with D possibly matching TRBD2 (7 bases). TRBV23-1 carries the ORF label, with uncertain function. Trimming stripped 0 bases from V and 6 bases from J, with 18 bases between. CDR3 length equals 16 residues. This CDR3 is CASSQSGGGQTAEQYF. DNA of the CDR3: TGCGCCAGCAGTCAATCGGGAGGGGGACAAACGGCCGAGCAGTACTTC.

The chain employs TRBV7-9 and TRBJ2-7; TRBD1 matches 7 bases. Germline V lookup: CDR1 SEHNR, CDR2 FQNEAQ (reference sequence). This CDR3 contains 14 residues. V was pared by 5 bases and J by 3 bases, with 7 bases of the junction left unmatched. CDR3 residues: CASSRTGSDYEQYF. The DNA for the CDR3 is TGTGCCAGCAGCCGGACAGGCTCCGACTACGAGCAGTACTTC.

The chain carries TRBV5-1 and TRBJ2-7, with TRBD1 matching 8 bases. This CDR3 has 14 amino acids. Germline V lookup: CDR1 SGHRS, CDR2 YFSETQ. V was pared by 4 bases and J by 3 bases, with 6 bases of the junction left unmatched. CDR3 protein: CASSGQGINYEQYF. As DNA, the CDR3 is TGCGCCAGCAGCGGACAGGGCATCAACTACGAGCAGTACTTC.

The chain recombines TRBV15 with TRBJ2-3; D remains unclear. Trimming shortened V by 3 bases and J by 5 bases, and 9 bases separated the two germline ends. CDR1 is LNHNV, CDR2 YYDKDF, per germline (reference sequence). This CDR3 is 13 amino acids long. CDR3 protein: CATSREFIDTQYF. As DNA, the CDR3 is TGTGCCACCAGCAGGGAATTTATAGATACGCAGTATTTT. The complete variable domain, with remaining parts taken from reference TRBV15 and TRBJ2-3, reads DAMVIQNPRYQVTQFGKPVTLSCSQTLNHNVMYWYQQKSSQAPKLLFHYYDKDFNNEADTPDNFQSRRPNTSFCFLDIRSPGLGDTAMYLCATSREFIDTQYFGPGTRLTVL.

The chain recombines TRBV28 with TRBJ2-1, with 10 positions matching TRBD2. Germline assignment: CDR1 MDHEN and CDR2 SYDVKM. Trimming took 4 bases from V and 8 from J; bases not matched to a gene: 8. CDR3 size: 15 residues. The CDR3 DNA reads as TGTGCCAGCAGTTCCTCAGCGGGAGGGTTCGATGAGCAGTTCTTC. Its translation: CASSSSAGGFDEQFF. Variable domain in full (rest from reference TRBV28 and TRBJ2-1): DVKVTQSSRYLVKRTGEKVFLECVQDMDHENMFWYRQDPGLGLRLIYFSYDVKMKEKGDIPEGYSVSREKKERFSLILESASTNQTSMYLCASSSSAGGFDEQFFGPGTRLTVL.

V gene TRBV19 combines with J gene TRBJ2-1; 8 nucleotides agree with TRBD2. The V gene end was trimmed by 1 base and the J gene end by 7 bases; junction bases not matched to a gene: 3. CDR1 and CDR2 (germline): LNHDA, SQIVND (reference sequence). This CDR3 comprises 14 residues. This CDR3 is CASSIAGGWNEQFF. CDR3 nucleotide sequence: TGTGCCAGTAGTATAGCGGGAGGGTGGAATGAGCAGTTCTTC.